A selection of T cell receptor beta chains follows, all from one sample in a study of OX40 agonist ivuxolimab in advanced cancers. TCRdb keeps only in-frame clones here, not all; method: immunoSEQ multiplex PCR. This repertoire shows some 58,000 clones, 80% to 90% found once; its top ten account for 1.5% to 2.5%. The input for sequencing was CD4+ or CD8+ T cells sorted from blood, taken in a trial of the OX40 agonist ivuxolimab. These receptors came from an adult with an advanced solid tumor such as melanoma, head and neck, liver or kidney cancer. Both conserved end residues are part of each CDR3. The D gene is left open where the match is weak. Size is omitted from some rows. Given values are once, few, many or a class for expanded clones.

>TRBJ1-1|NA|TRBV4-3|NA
TGCGCCAGCAGCCAAGTCCCGGGGGCTCACACTGAAGCTTTCTTT
CASSQVPGAHTEAFF
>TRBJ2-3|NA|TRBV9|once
TGTGCCAGCAGCGTAGGGGGCACGGACACAGATACGCAGTATTTT
CASSVGGTDTDTQYF
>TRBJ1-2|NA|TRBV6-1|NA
TGTGCCAGCAGTGAGACGGTCTATGGCTACACCTTC
CASSETVYGYTF
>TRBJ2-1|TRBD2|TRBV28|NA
TGTGCCAGCAGTTTATCAGCCAGCGGGAGGTGGGACTACAATGAGCAGTTCTTC
CASSLSASGRWDYNEQFF
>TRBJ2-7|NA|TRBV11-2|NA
TGTGCCAGCAGCTTAGACGGGACGTCGGGGGAGCAGTACTTC
CASSLDGTSGEQYF
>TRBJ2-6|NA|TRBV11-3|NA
TGTGCCAGCAGCCGAACCTCTGGGGCCAACGTCCTGACTTTC
CASSRTSGANVLTF
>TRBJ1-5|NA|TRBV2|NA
TGTGCCAGCAGGGCCGGGACTAGCAATCAGCCCCAGCATTTT
CASRAGTSNQPQHF
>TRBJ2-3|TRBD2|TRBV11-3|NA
TGTGCCAGCAGCTTAGGACTAGCGGGCCGCCGGGATACGCAGTATTTT
CASSLGLAGRRDTQYF
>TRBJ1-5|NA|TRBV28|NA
TGTGCCAGCAGTTTACTAAACAATCAGCCCCAGCATTTT
CASSLLNNQPQHF
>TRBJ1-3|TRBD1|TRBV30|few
TGTGCCTGGAGTGAGGGGACAGGGGGCGGAAACACCATATATTTT
CAWSEGTGGGNTIYF
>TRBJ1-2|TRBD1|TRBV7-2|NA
TGTGCCAGCAGCTTAGGTCCAGGGGGTAACTATGGCTACACCTTC
CASSLGPGGNYGYTF
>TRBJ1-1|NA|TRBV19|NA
TGTGCCAGTAGTACCATACCGGATATGAACACTGAAGCTTTCTTT
CASSTIPDMNTEAFF
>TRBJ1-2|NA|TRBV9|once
TGTGCCAGCAGCGCCCGGACTGACTATGGCTACACCTTC
CASSARTDYGYTF